This T cell receptor (beta chain) was recorded in a study of cytomegalovirus exposure and HLA in healthy donors (dated by TCRdb to 2015 to 2018). For the wider study: An earlier analysis of some 600 of the donors reported under 300 Gb of sequence data and about 120 million unique TCR beta sequences obtained from about 200 million T cells. Of the 300 to 400 genotyped donors, over 70% fell in the genetic ancestry cluster associated with self-reported Caucasian donors. HLA typing included class I and class II loci at four-digit resolution. An early release covering roughly 640 HLA-typed donors comprised roughly 300 gigabases of sequencing data and around 85 million unique TCR sequences. A later genetic analysis took genome-wide SNP genotypes for 398 of the 666 donors and used that subset as a discovery cohort. Every discovery cohort repertoire had been produced on one sequencing platform. The later analysis used no new phenotypic data to find candidate immune exposures, relying instead on TCR beta sequences and their occurrence across donors. The aim of the study was to test whether cataloging public T cell receptors could identify signatures of past pathogen exposure. Roughly 5 DR-DQ haplotypes were treated as single units for association and clustering because of strong linkage in the cohort. Among 300 to 450 genotyped donors of the cohort, an average of about 240,000 unique TCR beta nucleotide sequences were sequenced per donor, roughly 20% of them non-productive. The number of typed donors differed by locus: about 620-640 for A, B, C, DRB1 and DQB1; approximately 520 for DQA1; approximately 600 for DPA1; and about 450 for DPB1. A separate validation cohort of 100 to 150 different subjects was used in addition to the roughly 670-subject first cohort. The study combined high-throughput TCR immunosequencing, statistical association of individual TCRs with disease status, and machine learning to predict cytomegalovirus infection status. The study profiled the T cell repertoires of about 720 subjects by immunosequencing and related them to cytomegalovirus serostatus. A later analysis re-analyzed previously published TCR beta repertoires from about 730 donors and added high-resolution HLA genotyping to study TCR occurrence patterns. An earlier analysis of 500 to 650 of the donors applied high-throughput TCR beta sequencing to assess whether each TCR beta V gene segment acted as functional or pseudogenic. Alongside the repertoire data, information on donor age, sex, ethnicity and CMV serostatus was compiled.

Library prep was done by the immunoSEQ multiplex PCR assay. For the multiplex PCR, a mixture combining 60 forward primers for TCR Vbeta segments and 13 reverse primers for TCR Jbeta segments was used. A multiplex PCR assay on genomic DNA amplified the CDR3 region of rearranged TCR beta genes. On the Illumina HiSeq System, the amplified TCR beta libraries were sequenced as 87-base-pair reads. On the authors' methods: Across the roughly 670 repertoires, a later analysis counted tens of millions of unique TCR beta chains, 9 million to 14 million of which were shared by at least two donors. Raw reads were error-corrected and collapsed into unique sequences with a nearest-neighbor algorithm that merged closely related sequences to remove PCR and sequencing errors. V, D and J gene segments were assigned by aligning CDR3 sequences to IMGT reference sequences. For a sequence to be retained, a match of at least six nucleotides was required to both a V gene segment and a J gene segment. Rearrangements were classified as productive when the CDR3 lacked stop codons and remained in frame with V and J, and all other rearrangements were classified as non-productive. Following IMGT convention, CDR3 was defined as the stretch from the second conserved V-encoded cysteine to the conserved J-encoded phenylalanine. The earlier analysis of 587 of the donors excluded any sequence lacking an unambiguous match to a single V gene segment. In an earlier analysis of almost 600 of the donors, a V segment was called functional when productive rearrangements were above 56.7%, and segregating when the standard deviation between donors exceeded 5%. A statistical classification framework was built for diagnosing cytomegalovirus status from the catalog of TCR beta chain sequences. A later analysis assigned V and J genes by comparing TCR nucleotide sequences with IMGT/GENE-DB human TR gene sequences. In a later analysis, CDR3 sequences and most-parsimonious VDJ recombination scenarios were assigned using the TCRdist pipeline. In a later analysis, each TCR beta chain was defined by its CDR3 amino acid sequence together with its V-gene family, and reads without a unique V-gene family were excluded. A later analysis removed 592 highly shared, low-generation-probability nucleotide sequences to deal with suspected cross-contamination and a sequencing artifact. A later analysis calculated a clonal expansion index for each public chain from normalized within-repertoire ranks of inferred template counts. In a later analysis, generation probabilities were computed with a VDJ recombination model fitted to out-of-frame rearrangements, and the resulting probabilities were checked against IGoR. A later analysis scored TCR-TCR, TCR-HLA and TCR-CMV co-occurrence with hypergeometric tests, applying a repertoire-size bias correction to TCR pairs. In a later analysis, false discovery rates were estimated by permuting HLA or CMV assignments 20 times. A later analysis grouped co-occurring TCRs with DBSCAN, adding TCRdist sequence similarity when clustering within HLA-allele-positive subsets. For co-occurrence clustering, repertoires with fewer than 30,000 or more than 120,000 public chains were excluded, along with roughly 5 repertoires with anomalous nucleotide sharing. Not all clones reach the TCRdb copy of this immuneACCESS table, which keeps in-frame sequences only. Checked studies attribute under half of the gap to unresolved V genes and leave the rest unexplained. For V, J and clone size, that table is used; D and trimming come from the DNA. The sample data list about 230,000 clones, and 77% of these were observed just once. Approximately 2.6% of the sample comes from the top ten.

The cohort was made up of several hundred healthy bone marrow donors. Cohort members were all nominally healthy when sampled, although unrecorded immune exposures were likely present. The donor tested CMV seropositive and was one of the 289 seropositive cohort members. A peripheral blood sample was collected from each donor, and TCR beta sequencing was performed on peripheral blood mononuclear cells. The Qiagen DNeasy Blood Extraction Kit was used to extract genomic DNA from the blood cell samples. Cut back by 5 bases and 13 bases, the V and J ends lie 8 bases apart. The CDR3 starts with the cysteine, ends with the phenylalanine, and has 9 residues. Only the CDR3 part of the read is kept: 27 bases, read in frame from the first base. The germline V gene (reference sequence) sets CDR1 to SEHNR and CDR2 to FQNEAQ. About this clone: Its target antigen remains unknown. It has no much larger one-base neighbor in the sample; base qualities were not kept.

Study-wide conclusions, independent of this receptor: A few of the identified cytomegalovirus-associated TCR beta chains were confirmed in vitro to be specific for cytomegalovirus antigens. The presence/absence analyses assumed that sequencing depth was roughly uniform across donors, and that assumption may not be true. In a later analysis, several top co-occurrence clusters were reported to appear linked to parvovirus B19, influenza, CMV and Epstein-Barr virus. In a later analysis, the rate of TCR association differed among HLA loci, with DRB1 alleles having the most associated TCRs and HLA-C alleles having the fewest. Because counts were too low, some 17 rarely observed V segments, including chromosome 9 orphons, were left out of the earlier analysis of approximately 580 of the donors. In a later analysis, HLA-associated TCR beta chains were found to be more clonally expanded and to have lower generation probabilities than equally common non-associated chains. Across donors, most TCR sequences were observed very rarely, whereas some public TCRs were present in many individuals. An earlier analysis of 587 of the donors showed that most TCR beta V segments appeared in productive rearrangements either about 87% or about 30% of the time, which broadly matched IMGT annotations. A further reported finding was that TCR beta sequences accurately predicted the HLA-A and HLA-B alleles for most subjects in the first cohort. The sequencing pipeline was judged likely to have produced a cluster of highly shared sequence variants as a technical artifact. Immune exposure information for the cohort was limited to CMV serostatus. When HLA alleles, especially DR and DQ, strongly co-occurred, attributing TCR associations to individual alleles was difficult. A later genetic analysis reported fewer N-insertions in productive TCRs among donors in an Asian-associated ancestry cluster than the roughly 700-donor mean. V-gene and J-gene trimming of TCR beta chains was associated with a missense DCLRE1C variant in a later genetic analysis, and the association was replicated in an independent cohort. Cytomegalovirus status was reported to be diagnosed by the classifier with high specificity and sensitivity in both the original and validation cohorts. The authors suggested that the approach could potentially be generalized to other disease states and immunological phenotypes. Because HLA typing was missing for some donors at each locus, association tests included only the typed subset. Most CMV-associated TCR beta chains appeared to be HLA-restricted in a later analysis, and the HLA associations seemed to be driven largely by CMV exposure. In a later analysis, around 17,000 TCR beta sequences were associated with specific HLA alleles at a false discovery rate of 0.05. Linkage disequilibrium might explain the correlated functional status among segregating V segments, but an unknown experimental factor could not be excluded. In the study, 164 TCR beta chains were listed as associated with cytomegalovirus. In this cohort, only TCR beta chains were sequenced, and detectable features were limited by the absence of alpha or paired-chain data. Some IMGT-functional V segments, including TRBV6-2 and TRBV6-3, could not be distinguished by the 87-base-pair reads and were therefore excluded.

The sequence came from a woman aged 60-75 years in good health and CMV-seropositive. Recombination linked TRBV7-9 to TRBJ1-1; the D gene cannot be named for sure. The material sequenced was PBMCs. The CDR3: CASSTLGFF. The nucleotide sequence reads TGTGCCAGCAGCACCCTCGGTTTCTTT.